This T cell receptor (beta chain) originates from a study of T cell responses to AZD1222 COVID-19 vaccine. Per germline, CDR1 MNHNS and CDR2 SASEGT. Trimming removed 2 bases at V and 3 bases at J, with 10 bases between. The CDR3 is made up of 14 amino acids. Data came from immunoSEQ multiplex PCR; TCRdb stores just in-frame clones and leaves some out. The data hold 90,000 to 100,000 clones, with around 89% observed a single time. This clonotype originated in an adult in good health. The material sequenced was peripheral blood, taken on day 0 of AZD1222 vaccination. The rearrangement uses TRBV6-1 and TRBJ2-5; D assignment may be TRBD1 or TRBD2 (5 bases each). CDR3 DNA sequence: TGTGCCAGCAGTGAAAGAGGGGTGGAAGAGACCCAGTACTTC. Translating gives CASSERGVEETQYF.